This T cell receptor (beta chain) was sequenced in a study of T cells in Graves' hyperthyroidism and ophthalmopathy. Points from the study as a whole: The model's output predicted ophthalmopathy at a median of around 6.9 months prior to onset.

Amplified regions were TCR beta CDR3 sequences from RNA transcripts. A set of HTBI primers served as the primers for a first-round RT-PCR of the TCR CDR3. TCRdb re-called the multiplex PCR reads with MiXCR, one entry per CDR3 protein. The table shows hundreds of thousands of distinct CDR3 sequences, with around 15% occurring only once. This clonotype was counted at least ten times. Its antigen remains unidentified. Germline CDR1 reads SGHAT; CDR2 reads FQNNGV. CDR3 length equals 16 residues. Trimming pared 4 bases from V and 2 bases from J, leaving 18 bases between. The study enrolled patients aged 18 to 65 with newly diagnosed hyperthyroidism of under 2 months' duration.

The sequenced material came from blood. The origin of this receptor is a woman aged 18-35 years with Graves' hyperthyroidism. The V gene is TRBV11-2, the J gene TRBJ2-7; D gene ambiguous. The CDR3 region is CASSSPSGVKTYEQYF. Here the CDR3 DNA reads TGTGCCAGCAGCTCGCCATCCGGAGTCAAGACCTACGAGCAGTACTTC. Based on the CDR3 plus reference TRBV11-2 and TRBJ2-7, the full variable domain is EAGVAQSPRYKIIEKRQSVAFWCNPISGHATLYWYQQILGQGPKLLIQFQNNGVVDDSQLPKDRFSAERLKGVDSTLKIQPAKLEDSAVYLCASSSPSGVKTYEQYFGPGTRLTVT.